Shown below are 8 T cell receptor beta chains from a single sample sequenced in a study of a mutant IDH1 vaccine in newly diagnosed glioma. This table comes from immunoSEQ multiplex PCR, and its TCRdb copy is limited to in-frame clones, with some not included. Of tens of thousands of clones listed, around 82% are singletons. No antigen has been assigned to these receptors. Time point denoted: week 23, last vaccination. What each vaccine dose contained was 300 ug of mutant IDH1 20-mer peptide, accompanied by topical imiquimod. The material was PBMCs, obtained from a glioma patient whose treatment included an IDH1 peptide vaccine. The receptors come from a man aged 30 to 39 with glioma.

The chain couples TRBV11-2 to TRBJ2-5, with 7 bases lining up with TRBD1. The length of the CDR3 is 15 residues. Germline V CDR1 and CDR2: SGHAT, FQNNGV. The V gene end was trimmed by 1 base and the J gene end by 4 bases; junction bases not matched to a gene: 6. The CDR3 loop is CASSLGQGIRETQYF. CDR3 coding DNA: TGTGCCAGCAGCTTAGGACAGGGCATTAGAGAGACCCAGTACTTC.

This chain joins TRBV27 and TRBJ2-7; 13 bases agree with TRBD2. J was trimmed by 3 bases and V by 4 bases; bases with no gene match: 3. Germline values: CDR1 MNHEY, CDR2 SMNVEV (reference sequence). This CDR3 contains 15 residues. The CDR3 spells CASSWGTSGIYEQYF. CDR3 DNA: TGTGCCAGCAGTTGGGGGACTAGCGGGATCTACGAGCAGTACTTC.

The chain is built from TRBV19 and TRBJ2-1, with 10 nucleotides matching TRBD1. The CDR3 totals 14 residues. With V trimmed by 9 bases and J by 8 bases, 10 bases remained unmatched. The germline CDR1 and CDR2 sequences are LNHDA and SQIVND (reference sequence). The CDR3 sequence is CASTIGQGVHEQFF. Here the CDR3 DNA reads TGTGCCAGCACCATCGGACAGGGGGTCCATGAGCAGTTCTTC. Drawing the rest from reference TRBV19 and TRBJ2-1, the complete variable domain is DGGITQSPKYLFRKEGQNVTLSCEQNLNHDAMYWYRQDPGQGLRLIYYSQIVNDFQKGDIAEGYSVSREKKESFPLTVTSAQKNPTAFYLCASTIGQGVHEQFFGPGTRLTVL.

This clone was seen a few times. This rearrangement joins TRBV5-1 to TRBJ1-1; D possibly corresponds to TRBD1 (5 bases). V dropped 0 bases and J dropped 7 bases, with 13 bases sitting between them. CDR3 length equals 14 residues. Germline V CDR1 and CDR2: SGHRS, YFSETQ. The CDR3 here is CASSLDMGLDEAFF. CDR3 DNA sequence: TGCGCCAGCAGCTTGGATATGGGGCTGGATGAAGCTTTCTTT. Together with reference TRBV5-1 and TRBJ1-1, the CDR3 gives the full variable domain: KAGVTQTPRYLIKTRGQQVTLSCSPISGHRSVSWYQQTPGQGLQFLFEYFSETQRNKGNFPGRFSGRQFSNSRSEMNVSTLELGDSALYLCASSLDMGLDEAFFGQGTRLTVV.

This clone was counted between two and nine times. This chain's CDR3 is CASSPGGGLSDQPQHF. The DNA of the CDR3 is TGCGCCAGCAGCCCCGGTGGGGGACTGTCTGATCAGCCCCAGCATTTT. J is TRBJ1-5 and V is TRBV5-1, with a possible D match to TRBD1 (5 bases). Trimming cost V 4 bases and J 5 bases, with 19 bases left between them. The CDR3 has 16 residues. Germline V gene sequence: CDR1 SGHRS, CDR2 YFSETQ. Looking up the rest from reference TRBV5-1 and TRBJ1-5 gives the full variable domain: KAGVTQTPRYLIKTRGQQVTLSCSPISGHRSVSWYQQTPGQGLQFLFEYFSETQRNKGNFPGRFSGRQFSNSRSEMNVSTLELGDSALYLCASSPGGGLSDQPQHFGDGTRLSIL.

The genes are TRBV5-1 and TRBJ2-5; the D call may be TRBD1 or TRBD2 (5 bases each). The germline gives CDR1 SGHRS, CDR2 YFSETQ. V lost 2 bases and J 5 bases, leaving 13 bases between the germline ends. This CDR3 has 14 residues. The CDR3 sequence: CASSFRDPGETQYF. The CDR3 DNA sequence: TGCGCCAGCAGCTTCCGGGACCCCGGGGAGACCCAGTACTTC.

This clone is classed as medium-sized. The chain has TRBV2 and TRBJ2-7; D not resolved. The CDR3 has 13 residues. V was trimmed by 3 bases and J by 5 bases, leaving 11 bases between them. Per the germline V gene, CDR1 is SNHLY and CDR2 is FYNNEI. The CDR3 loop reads CASSDGVGDEQYF. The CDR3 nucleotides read TGTGCCAGCAGTGATGGGGTAGGAGACGAGCAGTACTTC.

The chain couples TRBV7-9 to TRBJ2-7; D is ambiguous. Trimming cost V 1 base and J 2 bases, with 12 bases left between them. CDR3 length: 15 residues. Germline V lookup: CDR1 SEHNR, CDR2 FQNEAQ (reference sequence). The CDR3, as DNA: TGTGCCAGCAGCTTAGTCGGTGCATTAGCCTACGAGCAGTACTTC. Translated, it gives CASSLVGALAYEQYF.